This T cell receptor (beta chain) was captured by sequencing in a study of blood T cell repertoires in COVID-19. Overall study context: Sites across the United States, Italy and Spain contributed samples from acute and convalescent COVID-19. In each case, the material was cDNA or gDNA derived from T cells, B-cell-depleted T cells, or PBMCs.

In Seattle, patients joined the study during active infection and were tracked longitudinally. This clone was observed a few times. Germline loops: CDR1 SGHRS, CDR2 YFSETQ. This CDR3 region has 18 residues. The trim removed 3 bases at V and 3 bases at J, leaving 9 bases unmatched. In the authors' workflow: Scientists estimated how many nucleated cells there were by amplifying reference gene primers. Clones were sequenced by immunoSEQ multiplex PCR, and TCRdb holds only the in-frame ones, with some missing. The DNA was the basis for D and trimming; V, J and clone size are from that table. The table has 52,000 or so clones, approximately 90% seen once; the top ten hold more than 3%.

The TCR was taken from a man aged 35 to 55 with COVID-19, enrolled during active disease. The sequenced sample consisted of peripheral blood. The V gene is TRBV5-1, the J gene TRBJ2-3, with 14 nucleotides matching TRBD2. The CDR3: CASSWGLAGEGGTDTQYF. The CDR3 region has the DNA TGCGCCAGCAGCTGGGGACTAGCGGGAGAGGGAGGTACAGATACGCAGTATTTT.